These T cell receptor beta chains were read from a single sample in a study of T-cell reconstitution after alpha-beta-depleted transplantation in children. A single record per CDR3 protein comes from TCRdb applying MiXCR to the PCR reads. The table records hundreds of thousands of distinct CDR3 sequences, around 14% of them present only once. The material sequenced was PBMCs, taken before TCRalphabeta/CD19-depleted stem cell transplant. The receptors were sampled from a girl aged 2-9 years with congenital amegakaryocytic thrombocytopenia, due to receive a stem cell transplant. CDR3s include the opening cysteine and the closing phenylalanine or tryptophan. The order of the fields is V gene, J gene, D gene, clone size, CDR3 protein, CDR3 DNA. The D gene is left open where the match is weak. Only some rows state a clone size, as once, few, many or a class for expanded clones.

V gene: TRBV28
J gene: TRBJ2-7
D gene: NA
clone size: few
CDR3 protein: CASSFWVESGSGYEQYF
CDR3 DNA: TGTGCCAGCAGTTTTTGGGTGGAGTCGGGCTCAGGCTACGAGCAGTACTTC

V gene: TRBV7-3
J gene: TRBJ2-2
D gene: TRBD2
clone size: few
CDR3 protein: CASSLLGGSRTGELFF
CDR3 DNA: TGTGCCAGCAGCTTACTCGGCGGGAGCAGAACCGGGGAGCTGTTTTTT

V gene: TRBV6-5
J gene: TRBJ1-1
D gene: NA
clone size: many
CDR3 protein: CASSFLGGAPTNTEAFF
CDR3 DNA: TGTGCCAGCAGTTTCCTTGGGGGGGCTCCAACGAACACTGAAGCTTTCTTT

V gene: TRBV20-1
J gene: TRBJ2-7
D gene: NA
clone size: few
CDR3 protein: CSARDWVGDEQYF
CDR3 DNA: TGCAGTGCTAGAGATTGGGTAGGAGACGAGCAGTACTTC

V gene: TRBV28
J gene: TRBJ1-5
D gene: NA
clone size: few
CDR3 protein: CAISGYGNQPQHF
CDR3 DNA: TGTGCCATTTCCGGGTACGGCAATCAGCCCCAGCATTTT

V gene: TRBV15
J gene: TRBJ2-7
D gene: TRBD2
clone size: many
CDR3 protein: CATSRDSGLAGAVPVYEQYF
CDR3 DNA: TGTGCCACCAGCAGAGATTCTGGACTAGCGGGAGCCGTACCCGTCTACGAGCAGTACTTC

V gene: TRBV2
J gene: TRBJ2-1
D gene: TRBD1
clone size: few
CDR3 protein: CASSEDRGNNEQFF
CDR3 DNA: TGTGCCAGCAGTGAGGACAGGGGGAACAATGAGCAGTTCTTC

V gene: TRBV10-3
J gene: TRBJ2-7
D gene: NA
clone size: NA
CDR3 protein: CAISDSKQGISYEQYF
CDR3 DNA: TGTGCCATCAGTGATTCCAAGCAGGGGATCTCCTACGAGCAGTACTTC

V gene: TRBV9
J gene: TRBJ2-7
D gene: TRBD1
clone size: many
CDR3 protein: CASSVGTVAYEQYF
CDR3 DNA: TGTGCCAGCAGCGTCGGGACAGTAGCCTACGAGCAGTACTTC

V gene: TRBV4-1
J gene: TRBJ1-4
D gene: TRBD1
clone size: many
CDR3 protein: CASSQEPNRGGGNEKLFF
CDR3 DNA: TGCGCCAGCAGCCAAGAACCTAACAGGGGCGGGGGGAATGAAAAACTGTTTTTT

V gene: TRBV3-1
J gene: TRBJ2-1
D gene: NA
clone size: NA
CDR3 protein: CASSRQNNEQFF
CDR3 DNA: TGTGCCAGCAGCCGTCAGAACAATGAGCAGTTCTTC

V gene: TRBV28
J gene: TRBJ2-7
D gene: NA
clone size: few
CDR3 protein: CASRETVPGAYEQYF
CDR3 DNA: TGTGCCAGCAGAGAGACAGTCCCCGGAGCCTACGAGCAGTACTTC

V gene: TRBV7-2
J gene: TRBJ2-7
D gene: TRBD2
clone size: NA
CDR3 protein: CASSQLAGAFGEQYF
CDR3 DNA: TGTGCCAGCAGCCAACTAGCGGGAGCTTTTGGTGAGCAGTACTTC

V gene: TRBV30
J gene: TRBJ1-1
D gene: NA
clone size: NA
CDR3 protein: CAGFKVIGGANTEAFF
CDR3 DNA: TGTGCCGGTTTTAAGGTAATCGGAGGGGCGAACACTGAAGCTTTCTTT

V gene: TRBV5-1
J gene: TRBJ2-7
D gene: TRBD1
clone size: NA
CDR3 protein: CASSSRTGNNEQYF
CDR3 DNA: TGCGCCAGCAGCTCGCGGACAGGGAATAACGAGCAGTACTTC

V gene: TRBV12-3/TRBV12-4
J gene: TRBJ2-7
D gene: NA
clone size: few
CDR3 protein: CASRTNRVPYEQYF
CDR3 DNA: TGTGCCAGCAGGACCAACAGGGTTCCCTACGAGCAGTACTTC

V gene: TRBV10-3
J gene: TRBJ1-2
D gene: NA
clone size: NA
CDR3 protein: CAISELGKHYGYTF
CDR3 DNA: TGTGCCATCAGTGAGTTAGGGAAACACTATGGCTACACCTTC

V gene: TRBV7-9
J gene: TRBJ2-7
D gene: TRBD1
clone size: few
CDR3 protein: CASSHDRAEQYF
CDR3 DNA: TGTGCCAGCAGCCATGACAGGGCCGAGCAGTACTTC

V gene: TRBV25-1
J gene: TRBJ2-3
D gene: NA
clone size: many
CDR3 protein: CASKRHTQYF
CDR3 DNA: TGTGCCAGCAAGCGACATACGCAGTATTTT

V gene: TRBV5-1
J gene: TRBJ2-5
D gene: NA
clone size: few
CDR3 protein: CASSRNPTRQETQYF
CDR3 DNA: TGCGCCAGCAGCCGGAACCCAACTAGGCAAGAGACCCAGTACTTC

V gene: TRBV11-2
J gene: TRBJ2-1
D gene: NA
clone size: NA
CDR3 protein: CASSLGSRSSNEQFF
CDR3 DNA: TGTGCCAGCAGCTTAGGGTCCAGGTCCTCAAATGAGCAGTTCTTC

V gene: TRBV20-1
J gene: TRBJ1-3
D gene: NA
clone size: NA
CDR3 protein: CSAALLREGNTIYF
CDR3 DNA: TGCAGTGCGGCCCTTTTAAGGGAGGGAAACACCATATATTTT

V gene: TRBV20-1
J gene: TRBJ1-1
D gene: NA
clone size: NA
CDR3 protein: CSAREDSGFSEAFF
CDR3 DNA: TGCAGTGCTAGAGAGGATTCCGGATTCTCTGAAGCTTTCTTT

V gene: TRBV7-6
J gene: TRBJ2-1
D gene: NA
clone size: few
CDR3 protein: CASSRTVYNEQFF
CDR3 DNA: TGTGCCAGCAGCCGAACGGTCTACAATGAGCAGTTCTTC

V gene: TRBV5-1
J gene: TRBJ1-1
D gene: NA
clone size: many
CDR3 protein: CASSLDRSRERKAFF
CDR3 DNA: TGCGCCAGCAGCTTGGACCGGTCCCGGGAACGAAAGGCTTTCTTT

V gene: TRBV20-1
J gene: TRBJ2-1
D gene: TRBD2
clone size: NA
CDR3 protein: CSARGSGRGGEQFF
CDR3 DNA: TGCAGTGCTAGAGGTAGCGGGAGAGGCGGTGAGCAGTTCTTC

V gene: TRBV20-1
J gene: TRBJ2-7
D gene: TRBD2
clone size: NA
CDR3 protein: CSASAGYSYEQYF
CDR3 DNA: TGCAGTGCTTCAGCGGGATACTCCTACGAGCAGTACTTC

V gene: TRBV10-3
J gene: TRBJ1-2
D gene: NA
clone size: few
CDR3 protein: CAISGPYRAGGYGYTF
CDR3 DNA: TGTGCCATCAGTGGCCCCTACCGGGCCGGGGGGTATGGCTACACCTTC

V gene: TRBV20-1
J gene: TRBJ2-3
D gene: TRBD2
clone size: few
CDR3 protein: CSASHLAASTDTQYF
CDR3 DNA: TGCAGTGCTAGTCATCTAGCGGCTAGCACAGATACGCAGTATTTT

V gene: TRBV5-1
J gene: TRBJ1-2
D gene: NA
clone size: many
CDR3 protein: CASSLEQWYGYTF
CDR3 DNA: TGCGCCAGCAGCTTGGAACAGTGGTATGGCTACACCTTC

V gene: TRBV5-5
J gene: TRBJ1-1
D gene: NA
clone size: many
CDR3 protein: CASRFEGGYTEAFF
CDR3 DNA: TGTGCCAGCAGGTTCGAGGGGGGTTACACTGAAGCTTTCTTT

V gene: TRBV20-1
J gene: TRBJ2-1
D gene: TRBD2
clone size: NA
CDR3 protein: CSVDRGRTSKQFF
CDR3 DNA: TGCAGTGTTGACCGCGGGAGAACAAGCAAGCAGTTCTTC

V gene: TRBV30
J gene: TRBJ2-7
D gene: TRBD1
clone size: few
CDR3 protein: CAWSVGGGRYEQYF
CDR3 DNA: TGTGCCTGGAGTGTAGGGGGCGGAAGGTACGAGCAGTACTTC

V gene: TRBV12-3/TRBV12-4
J gene: TRBJ1-1
D gene: NA
clone size: many
CDR3 protein: CASSPLVGGEAFF
CDR3 DNA: TGTGCCAGCAGCCCCCTAGTCGGGGGGGAAGCTTTCTTT

V gene: TRBV20-1
J gene: TRBJ2-1
D gene: NA
clone size: many
CDR3 protein: CSASTVDYEQFF
CDR3 DNA: TGCAGTGCTAGTACCGTAGATTATGAGCAGTTCTTC

V gene: TRBV12-3/TRBV12-4
J gene: TRBJ1-5
D gene: NA
clone size: many
CDR3 protein: CASSFLLNPKVGQPQHF
CDR3 DNA: TGTGCCAGCAGTTTTCTGTTGAACCCCAAGGTGGGTCAGCCCCAGCATTTT

V gene: TRBV5-1
J gene: TRBJ2-5
D gene: NA
clone size: many
CDR3 protein: CASSPVPESRAETQYF
CDR3 DNA: TGCGCCAGCAGCCCTGTTCCCGAATCTCGGGCAGAGACCCAGTACTTC

V gene: TRBV2
J gene: TRBJ1-2
D gene: NA
clone size: few
CDR3 protein: CASRPRASDYGYTF
CDR3 DNA: TGTGCCAGCCGCCCTCGGGCGAGTGACTATGGCTACACCTTC

V gene: TRBV3-1
J gene: TRBJ2-1
D gene: TRBD2
clone size: NA
CDR3 protein: CASCSKHRGLAGRNEQFF
CDR3 DNA: TGTGCCAGCTGTTCGAAGCACCGGGGACTAGCGGGAAGAAATGAGCAGTTCTTC

V gene: TRBV15
J gene: TRBJ1-3
D gene: TRBD1
clone size: many
CDR3 protein: CATSRDRTGAGNTIYF
CDR3 DNA: TGTGCCACCAGCAGAGATCGGACAGGGGCTGGAAACACCATATATTTT

V gene: TRBV5-1
J gene: TRBJ2-7
D gene: TRBD2
clone size: NA
CDR3 protein: CASGTLASTYEQYF
CDR3 DNA: TGCGCCAGCGGAACACTAGCGTCAACCTACGAGCAGTACTTC

V gene: TRBV29-1
J gene: TRBJ1-4
D gene: TRBD1
clone size: many
CDR3 protein: CSVTLTGGDGKLFF
CDR3 DNA: TGCAGCGTCACCCTCACAGGGGGCGACGGGAAACTGTTTTTT

V gene: TRBV20-1
J gene: TRBJ1-1
D gene: NA
clone size: many
CDR3 protein: CSARDVKGGYTEAFF
CDR3 DNA: TGCAGTGCTAGAGATGTCAAGGGAGGATACACTGAAGCTTTCTTT

V gene: TRBV12-3/TRBV12-4
J gene: TRBJ1-2
D gene: NA
clone size: many
CDR3 protein: CASSSSGGAFGYTF
CDR3 DNA: TGTGCCAGCAGTAGTTCGGGGGGGGCGTTTGGCTACACCTTC

V gene: TRBV20-1
J gene: TRBJ2-7
D gene: TRBD1
clone size: many
CDR3 protein: CSAGGTGSKGSDEQYF
CDR3 DNA: TGCAGTGCGGGGGGGACAGGGTCCAAAGGGTCCGACGAGCAGTACTTC

V gene: TRBV20-1
J gene: TRBJ2-1
D gene: TRBD2
clone size: many
CDR3 protein: CSAFFSGRGNNEQFF
CDR3 DNA: TGCAGTGCCTTCTTTAGCGGGAGAGGGAACAATGAGCAGTTCTTC